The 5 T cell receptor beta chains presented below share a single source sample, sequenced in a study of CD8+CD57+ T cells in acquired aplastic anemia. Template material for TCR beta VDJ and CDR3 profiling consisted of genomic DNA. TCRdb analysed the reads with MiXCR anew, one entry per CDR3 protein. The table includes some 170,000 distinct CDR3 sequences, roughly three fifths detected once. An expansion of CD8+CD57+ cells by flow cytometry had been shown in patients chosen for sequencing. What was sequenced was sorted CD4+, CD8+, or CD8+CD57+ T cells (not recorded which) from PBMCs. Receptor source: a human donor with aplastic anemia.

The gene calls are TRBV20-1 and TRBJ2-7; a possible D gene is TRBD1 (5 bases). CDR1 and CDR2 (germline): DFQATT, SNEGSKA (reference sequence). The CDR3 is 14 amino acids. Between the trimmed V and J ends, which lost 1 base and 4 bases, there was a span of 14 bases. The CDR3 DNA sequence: TGCAGTGCTAGAGCCAGGCAGGGTGGGTACGAGCAGTACTTC. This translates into CSARARQGGYEQYF.

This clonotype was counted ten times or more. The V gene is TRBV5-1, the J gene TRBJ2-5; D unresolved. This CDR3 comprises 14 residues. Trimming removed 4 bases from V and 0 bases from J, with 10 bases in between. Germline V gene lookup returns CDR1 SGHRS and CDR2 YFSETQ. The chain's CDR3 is CASSPVGYQETQYF. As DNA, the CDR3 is TGCGCCAGCAGCCCCGTGGGGTACCAAGAGACCCAGTACTTC.

The CDR3 sequence: CASKRGDQPQHF. The CDR3 bases are TGTGCCAGCAAGAGGGGAGATCAGCCCCAGCATTTT. The J gene is TRBJ1-5, the V gene TRBV7-9, with a possible D match to TRBD1 (5 bases). V lost 7 bases to trimming and J lost 5 bases, with 9 bases between them. Germline CDR1 is SEHNR and CDR2 is FQNEAQ (reference sequence). The CDR3 loop spans 12 amino acids.

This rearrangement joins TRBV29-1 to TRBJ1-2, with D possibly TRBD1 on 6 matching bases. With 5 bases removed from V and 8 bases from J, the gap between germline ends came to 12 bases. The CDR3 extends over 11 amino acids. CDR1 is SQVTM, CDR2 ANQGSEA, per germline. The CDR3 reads CSVPTTGGYTF. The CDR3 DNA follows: TGCAGCGTTCCCACCACAGGGGGCTACACCTTC.

The CDR3 DNA is TGTGCCAGCAGTGACAGGTTTGGCAATCAGCCCCAGCATTTT. Protein: CASSDRFGNQPQHF. The chain couples TRBV2 to TRBJ1-5; D is undetermined. Trimming removed 3 bases at V and 2 bases at J, with 8 bases between. The CDR3 is made up of 14 amino acids. Looked up from germline, CDR1 is SNHLY and CDR2 is FYNNEI. The whole variable domain, filled in from reference TRBV2 and TRBJ1-5, reads EPEVTQTPSHQVTQMGQEVILRCVPISNHLYFYWYRQILGQKVEFLVSFYNNEISEKSEIFDDQFSVERPDGSNFTLKIRSTKLEDSAMYFCASSDRFGNQPQHFGDGTRLSIL.